The present T cell receptor (beta chain) was sequenced within a study of human T cells and chemical hapten exposure. Study-level background: Weekly administration of diphenylcyclopropenone to the scalp of patients continued throughout the roughly 25-week study. Notes on the study in general: TCRs whose frequency exceeded 1 in 1000 remained the same following DPC sensitization.

CDR1 and CDR2 (germline): SNHLY, FYNNEI. The CDR3 is made up of 14 amino acids. The trim removed 5 bases at V and 5 bases at J, leaving 5 bases unmatched. Indicated time point: patch test 2, 6 weeks after DPC sensitization. As for treatment: therapeutic diphenylcyclopropenone sensitization with weekly scalp DPC. As for this clonotype: Antigen specificity is unknown.

Individual cDNA molecules each carried unique molecular identifiers attached by the library. Per the authors' pipeline: Per-sample TCR counts ranged from about 20,000 to 750,000, median about 100,000. TCRdb ran MiXCR on the RACE reads and lists one entry per CDR3 protein. The V and J calls reflect TCRdb's pipeline rather than the authors' work. In the table there are about 84,000 distinct CDR3 sequences, 8.5% to 12% of which are singletons. This clonotype originated in a woman aged 45-59 years with alopecia areata. Some clones in this sample may be carry-over from other donors' samples. The input for sequencing was whole blood, taken in connection with sensitization to the hapten diphenylcyclopropenone (DPC). The chain uses TRBV2 and TRBJ1-5; 8 nucleotides align to TRBD1. As DNA, the CDR3 is TGTGCCAGCAGTCAGGGACAGGCATATCAGCCCCAGCATTTT. Protein: CASSQGQAYQPQHF.